A single sample gave rise to the 8 T cell receptor beta chains below, sequenced in a study of T cell responses to AZD1222 COVID-19 vaccine. Sequenced by immunoSEQ multiplex PCR; TCRdb stores in-frame clones only, minus some. The table records approximately 100,000 clones, 70% to 90% of them present only once. The sequences come from peripheral blood, collected 28 days after the second AZD1222 dose. The source of these receptors is an adult who received the AZD1222 COVID-19 vaccine.

The V call is TRBV24-1, the J call TRBJ2-3; D is ambiguous. The CDR3 covers 12 residues. The germline CDR1 and CDR2 sequences are KGHDR and SFDVKD. Trimming shortened V by 3 bases and J by 12 bases, and 12 bases separated the two germline ends. The CDR3 reads CATSDGDPSQYF. The CDR3 region has the DNA TGTGCCACCAGTGATGGTGATCCATCACAGTATTTT.

This chain joins TRBV6-5 and TRBJ1-2; D remains unclear. Trimming stripped 0 bases from V and 14 bases from J, with 25 bases between. CDR1 and CDR2 from the germline V gene are MNHEY and SVGAGI. The CDR3 is made up of 16 amino acids. CDR3 in DNA: TGTGCCAGCAGTTACTCCTTTTTATCGAGCCAGGAGCTTGGAACCTTC. This codes for CASSYSFLSSQELGTF.

The chain carries TRBV15 and TRBJ2-1, with 11 positions matching TRBD2. V was pared by 1 base and J by 2 bases, with 1 base of the junction left unmatched. The CDR3 spans 16 residues. Germline V gene lookup returns CDR1 LNHNV and CDR2 YYDKDF (reference sequence). CDR3 loop: CATSRVLAGAYNEQFF. In nucleotides, the CDR3 is TGTGCCACCAGCAGAGTACTAGCGGGGGCCTACAATGAGCAGTTCTTC.

This clone was observed once. The chain uses TRBV19 and TRBJ2-7, with D perhaps given as TRBD1 or TRBD2 (7 bases each). The CDR3 has 14 amino acids. From germline, CDR1 is LNHDA and CDR2 SQIVND (reference sequence). The V and J ends lost 5 bases and 2 bases respectively, with 13 bases between them. The CDR3, as DNA: TGTGCCAGTAGTCCCAGGGGGACTACCTACGAGCAGTACTTC. Protein product: CASSPRGTTYEQYF. Combining the CDR3 with reference TRBV19 and TRBJ2-7 gives the whole variable domain DGGITQSPKYLFRKEGQNVTLSCEQNLNHDAMYWYRQDPGQGLRLIYYSQIVNDFQKGDIAEGYSVSREKKESFPLTVTSAQKNPTAFYLCASSPRGTTYEQYFGPGTRLTVT.

The chain is built from TRBV5-1 and TRBJ2-7, with 10 positions matching TRBD2. This CDR3 spans 15 amino acids. Trimming cost V 4 bases and J 5 bases; bases outside gene matches: 9. CDR1 is SGHRS, CDR2 YFSETQ, per germline. The DNA for the CDR3 is TGCGCCAGCAGCAACCCCCTAGCGGGAGTAAACGAGCAGTACTTC. The encoded protein is CASSNPLAGVNEQYF.

This clone turned up a few times. This rearrangement joins TRBV12-3 or TRBV12-4 to TRBJ1-4; the D gene is possibly TRBD1 (5 bases). The germline V and J ends were trimmed by 3 bases and 6 bases, with 8 bases remaining between them. The CDR3 sequence is 13 residues long. In nucleotides, the CDR3 is TGTGCCAGCAGTTTTAAGACAGATGAAAAACTGTTTTTT. This gives the protein CASSFKTDEKLFF.

The chain has TRBV29-1 and TRBJ2-5; D is possibly TRBD2 (6 bases). The ends were cut back, 5 bases at V and 4 bases at J, with 11 bases in the middle. Germline V gene sequence: CDR1 SQVTM, CDR2 ANQGSEA. There are 12 residues in the CDR3. CDR3 loop: CSVNRGGETQYF. The DNA of the CDR3 is TGCAGCGTTAATAGGGGAGGAGAGACCCAGTACTTC.

The V call is TRBV4-3, the J call TRBJ1-2; a possible D gene is TRBD1 (6 bases). There are 14 residues in the CDR3. The germline CDR1 and CDR2 sequences are LGHNA and YSLEER. Deletions cut 1 base from V and 7 bases from J, with 13 bases between. The CDR3 here is CASSQVRTVPGYTF. Written as DNA, the CDR3 is TGCGCCAGCAGCCAAGTACGGACAGTCCCTGGCTACACCTTC.